This T cell receptor beta chain was retrieved from a study of T cells in Graves' hyperthyroidism and ophthalmopathy. RNA transcripts yielded amplified TCR beta CDR3 regions. HTBI primers were used for first-round RT-PCR of the TCR CDR3. TCRdb re-analysed the multiplex PCR reads in MiXCR, keeping a single row per CDR3 protein. The sample has roughly 800,000 distinct CDR3 sequences, 38% seen once; the top ten hold roughly 8.3%. This clonotype showed up many times. Its antigen is as yet unknown. Study findings and constraints: Blood shared most expanded thyroid clonotypes above 0.001.

Germline CDR1 and CDR2: SGHVS and FQNEAQ. CDR3 length equals 11 residues. Trimming removed 4 bases from V and 0 bases from J, with 0 bases in between. Isolation of PBMCs was performed on about 10 ml fresh peripheral blood. Sequencing input: blood. The clonotype was recovered from a man aged 18 to 29 with Graves' hyperthyroidism. The V and J genes are TRBV7-8 and TRBJ2-5; D is unclear. The CDR3 is CASSYQETQYF. CDR3 bases: TGTGCCAGCAGCTACCAAGAGACCCAGTACTTC.